These 3 T cell receptor beta chains were sequenced from one sample in a study of blood T cell repertoires in COVID-19. Method: immunoSEQ multiplex PCR; TCRdb's copy keeps in-frame clones and lacks some. The data contain hundreds of thousands of clones, roughly nine tenths of them seen just once; the ten biggest clones take up roughly 7.4%. Material: peripheral blood. The receptor set was obtained from a woman between 50 and 59 years old with COVID-19, enrolled during active disease.

This chain connects TRBV6-2 or TRBV6-3 to TRBJ2-3, with 8 bases aligning to TRBD1. V was pared by 0 bases and J by 5 bases, with 4 bases of the junction left unmatched. The germline gives CDR1 MNHEY, CDR2 SVGEGT. The CDR3 is made up of 15 amino acids. This chain's CDR3 is CASSYSGQGGDTQYF. The CDR3, as DNA: TGTGCCAGCAGTTACTCAGGACAGGGTGGAGATACGCAGTATTTT.

The chain recombines TRBV30 with TRBJ1-2; D is perhaps TRBD1 (5 bases). V shed 3 bases and J shed 8 bases, with 10 bases lying between them. The length of the CDR3 is 11 residues. The germline gives CDR1 GTSNPN, CDR2 SVGIG (reference sequence). CDR3 protein: CAWSRDGGYTF. The DNA for the CDR3 is TGTGCCTGGAGCAGGGATGGAGGCTACACCTTC. Supplemented by reference TRBV30 and TRBJ1-2, the full variable domain reads SQTIHQWPATLVQPVGSPLSLECTVEGTSNPNLYWYRQAAGRGLQLLFYSVGIGQISSEVPQNLSASRPQDRQFILSSKKLLLSDSGFYLCAWSRDGGYTFGSGTRLTVV.

V gene TRBV7-9 combines with J gene TRBJ2-5; the match to TRBD1 covers 10 bases. Trimming took 6 bases from V and 2 from J; bases not matched to a gene: 3. CDR3 length: 14 amino acids. CDR1 is SEHNR, CDR2 FQNEAQ, per germline (reference sequence). As DNA, the CDR3 is TGTGCCAGCAGGTGGACAGGGGGACAAGAGACCCAGTACTTC. It encodes CASRWTGGQETQYF.